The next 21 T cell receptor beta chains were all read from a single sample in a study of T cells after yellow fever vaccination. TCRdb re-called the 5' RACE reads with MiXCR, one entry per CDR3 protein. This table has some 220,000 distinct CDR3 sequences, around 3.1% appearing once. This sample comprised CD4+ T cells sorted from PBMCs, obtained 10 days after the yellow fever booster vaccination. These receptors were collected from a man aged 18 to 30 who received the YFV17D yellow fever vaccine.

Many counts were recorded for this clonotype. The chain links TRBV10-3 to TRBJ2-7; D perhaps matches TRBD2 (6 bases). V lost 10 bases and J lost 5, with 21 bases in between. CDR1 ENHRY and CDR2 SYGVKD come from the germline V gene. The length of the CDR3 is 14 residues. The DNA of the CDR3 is TGTGCCAGCTCCAGTTTCTTGCGGGGCGACGAGCAGTACGTC. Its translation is CASSSFLRGDEQYV.

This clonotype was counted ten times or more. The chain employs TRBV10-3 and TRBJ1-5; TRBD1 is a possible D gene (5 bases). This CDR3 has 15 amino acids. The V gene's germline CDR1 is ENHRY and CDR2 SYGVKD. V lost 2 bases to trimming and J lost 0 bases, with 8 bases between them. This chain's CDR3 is CAISEVGGSNQPQHF. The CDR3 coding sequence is TGTGCCATCAGTGAGGTGGGGGGTAGCAATCAGCCCCAGCATTTT.

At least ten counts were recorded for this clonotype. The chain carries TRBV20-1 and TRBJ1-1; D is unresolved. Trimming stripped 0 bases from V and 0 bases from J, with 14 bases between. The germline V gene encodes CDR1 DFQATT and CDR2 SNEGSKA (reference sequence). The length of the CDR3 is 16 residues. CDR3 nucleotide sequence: TGCAGTGCTAGAGATTTACAGCAATATATGAACACTGAAGCTTTCTTT. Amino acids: CSARDLQQYMNTEAFF.

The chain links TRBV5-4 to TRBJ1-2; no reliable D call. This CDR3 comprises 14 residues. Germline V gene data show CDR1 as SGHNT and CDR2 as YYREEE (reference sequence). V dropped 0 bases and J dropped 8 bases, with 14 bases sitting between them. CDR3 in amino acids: CASSLEVGDIGYTF. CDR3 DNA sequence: TGTGCCAGCAGCTTGGAGGTGGGCGATATAGGCTACACCTTC.

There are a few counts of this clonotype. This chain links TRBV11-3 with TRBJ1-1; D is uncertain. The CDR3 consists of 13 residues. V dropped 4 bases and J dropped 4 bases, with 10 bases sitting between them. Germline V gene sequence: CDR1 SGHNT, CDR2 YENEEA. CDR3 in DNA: TGTGCCAGCAGCTCGCCCTCACTCACTGAAGCTTTCTTT. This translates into CASSSPSLTEAFF. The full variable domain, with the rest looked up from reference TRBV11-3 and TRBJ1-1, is EAGVVQSPRYKIIEKKQPVAFWCNPISGHNTLYWYLQNLGQGPELLIRYENEEAVDDSQLPKDRFSAERLKGVDSTLKIQPAELGDSAVYLCASSSPSLTEAFFGQGTRLTVV.

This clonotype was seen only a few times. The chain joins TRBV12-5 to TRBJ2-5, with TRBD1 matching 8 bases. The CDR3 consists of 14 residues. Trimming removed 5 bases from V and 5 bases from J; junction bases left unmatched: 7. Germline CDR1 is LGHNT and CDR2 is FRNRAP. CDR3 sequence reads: CASGSDRGWETQYF. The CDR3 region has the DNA TGTGCTAGTGGTAGTGACAGGGGCTGGGAGACCCAGTACTTC.

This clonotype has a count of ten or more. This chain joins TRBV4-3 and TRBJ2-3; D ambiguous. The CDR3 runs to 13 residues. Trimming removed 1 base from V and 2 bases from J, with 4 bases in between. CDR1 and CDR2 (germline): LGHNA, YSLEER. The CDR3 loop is CASSQVATDTQYF. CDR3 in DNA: TGCGCCAGCAGCCAAGTCGCCACAGATACGCAGTATTTT.

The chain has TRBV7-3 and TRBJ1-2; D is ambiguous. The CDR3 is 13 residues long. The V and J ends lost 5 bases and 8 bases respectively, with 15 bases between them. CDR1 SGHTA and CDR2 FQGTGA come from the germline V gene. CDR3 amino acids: CASSPQVGSGYTF. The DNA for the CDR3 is TGTGCCAGCAGCCCCCAGGTGGGCTCGGGCTACACCTTC.

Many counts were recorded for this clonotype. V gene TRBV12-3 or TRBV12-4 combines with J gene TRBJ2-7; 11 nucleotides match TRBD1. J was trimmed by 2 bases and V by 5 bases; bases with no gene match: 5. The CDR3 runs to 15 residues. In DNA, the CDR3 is TGTGCCAGCAGTGGGGGACAGGGGGTGCCCTACGAGCAGTACGTC. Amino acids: CASSGGQGVPYEQYV.

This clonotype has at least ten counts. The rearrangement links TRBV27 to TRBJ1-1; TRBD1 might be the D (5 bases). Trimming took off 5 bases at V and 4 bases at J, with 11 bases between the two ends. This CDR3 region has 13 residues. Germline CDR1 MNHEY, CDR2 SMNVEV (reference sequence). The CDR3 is CASSNEGTTEAFF. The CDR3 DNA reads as TGTGCCAGCAGTAACGAGGGGACCACTGAAGCTTTCTTT.

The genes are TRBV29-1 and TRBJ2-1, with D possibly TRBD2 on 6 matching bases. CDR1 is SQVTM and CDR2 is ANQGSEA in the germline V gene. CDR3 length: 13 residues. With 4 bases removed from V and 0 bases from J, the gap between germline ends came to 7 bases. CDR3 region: CSVGGDSYNEQFF. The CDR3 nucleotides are TGCAGCGTTGGGGGGGACTCCTACAATGAGCAGTTCTTC.

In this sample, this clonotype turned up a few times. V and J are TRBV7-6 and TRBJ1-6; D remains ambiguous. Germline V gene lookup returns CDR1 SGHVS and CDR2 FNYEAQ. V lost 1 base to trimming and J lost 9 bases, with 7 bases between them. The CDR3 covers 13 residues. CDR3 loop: CASSLGVGSPLHF. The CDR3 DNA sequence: TGTGCCAGCAGCTTAGGGGTTGGTTCACCCCTCCACTTT.

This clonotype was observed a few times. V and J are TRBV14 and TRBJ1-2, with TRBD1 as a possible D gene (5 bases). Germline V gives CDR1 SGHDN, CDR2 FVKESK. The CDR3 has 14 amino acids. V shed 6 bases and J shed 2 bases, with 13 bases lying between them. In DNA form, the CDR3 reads TGTGCCAGCAGTCCCCCTCCAGGGAACTATGGCTACACCTTC. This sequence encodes CASSPPPGNYGYTF.

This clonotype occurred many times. In DNA, the CDR3 is TGTGCCAGCAGTGAACAGGGGGGAACTAATGAAAAACTGTTTTTT. Translated: CASSEQGGTNEKLFF. The V gene is TRBV6-1, the J gene TRBJ1-4; 7 bases match TRBD1. CDR1 is MNHNS and CDR2 is SASEGT in the germline V gene. The ends lost 2 bases at V and 1 base at J; junction bases unmatched: 1. The CDR3 has 15 amino acids.

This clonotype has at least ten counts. CDR3 nucleotides: TGTGCCAGCAGCTTAGGGGAGGGGATCCAGACCCAGTACTTC. Protein sequence: CASSLGEGIQTQYF. The chain recombines TRBV11-2 with TRBJ2-5, with 7 bases fitting TRBD2. The junction had 5 bases not matched to a gene; V was cut back by 1 base and J by 6 bases. CDR3 length equals 14 residues. Germline V gene lookup returns CDR1 SGHAT and CDR2 FQNNGV.

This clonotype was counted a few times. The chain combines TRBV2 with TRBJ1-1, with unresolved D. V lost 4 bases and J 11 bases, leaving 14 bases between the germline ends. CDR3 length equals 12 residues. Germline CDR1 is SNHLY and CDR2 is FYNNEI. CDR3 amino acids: CASSATPDRAFF. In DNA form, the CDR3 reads TGTGCCAGCAGTGCAACCCCGGATCGCGCTTTCTTT.

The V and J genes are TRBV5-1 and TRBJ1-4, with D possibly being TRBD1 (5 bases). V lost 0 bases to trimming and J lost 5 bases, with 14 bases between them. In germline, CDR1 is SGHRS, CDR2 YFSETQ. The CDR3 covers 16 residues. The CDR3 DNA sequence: TGCGCCAGCAGCTTGGCCCCAGGGATGGACAATGAAAAACTGTTTTTT. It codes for CASSLAPGMDNEKLFF.

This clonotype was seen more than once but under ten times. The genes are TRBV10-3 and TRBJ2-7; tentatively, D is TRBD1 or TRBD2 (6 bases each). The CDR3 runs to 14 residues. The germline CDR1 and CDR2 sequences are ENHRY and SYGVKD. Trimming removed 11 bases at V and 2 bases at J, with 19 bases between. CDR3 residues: CAARPGGQTYEQYV. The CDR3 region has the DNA TGTGCCGCCCGCCCCGGGGGCCAAACCTACGAGCAGTACGTC.

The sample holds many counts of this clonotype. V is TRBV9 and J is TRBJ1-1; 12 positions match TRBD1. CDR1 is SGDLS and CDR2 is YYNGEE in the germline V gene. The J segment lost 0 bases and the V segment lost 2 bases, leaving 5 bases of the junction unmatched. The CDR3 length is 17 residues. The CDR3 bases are TGTGCCAGCAGCGTCGGGACAGGGGGCTTCATGAACACTGAAGCTTTCTTT. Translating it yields CASSVGTGGFMNTEAFF.

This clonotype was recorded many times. This CDR3 reads CASSIRDRGTEKLFF. As DNA, the CDR3 is TGTGCCAGCAGTATCCGGGACAGGGGGACCGAAAAACTGTTTTTT. The chain uses TRBV12-3 or TRBV12-4 and TRBJ1-4; 11 bases line up with TRBD1. The length of the CDR3 is 15 residues. The J segment lost 8 bases and the V segment lost 5 bases, leaving 7 bases of the junction unmatched.

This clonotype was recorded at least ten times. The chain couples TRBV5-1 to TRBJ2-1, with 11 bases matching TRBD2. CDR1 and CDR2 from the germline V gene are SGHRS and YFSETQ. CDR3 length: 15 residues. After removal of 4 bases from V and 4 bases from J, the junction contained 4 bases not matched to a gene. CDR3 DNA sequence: TGCGCCAGCAGCCCAGGGACTAGCGGATACAATGAGCAGTTCTTC. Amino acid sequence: CASSPGTSGYNEQFF.